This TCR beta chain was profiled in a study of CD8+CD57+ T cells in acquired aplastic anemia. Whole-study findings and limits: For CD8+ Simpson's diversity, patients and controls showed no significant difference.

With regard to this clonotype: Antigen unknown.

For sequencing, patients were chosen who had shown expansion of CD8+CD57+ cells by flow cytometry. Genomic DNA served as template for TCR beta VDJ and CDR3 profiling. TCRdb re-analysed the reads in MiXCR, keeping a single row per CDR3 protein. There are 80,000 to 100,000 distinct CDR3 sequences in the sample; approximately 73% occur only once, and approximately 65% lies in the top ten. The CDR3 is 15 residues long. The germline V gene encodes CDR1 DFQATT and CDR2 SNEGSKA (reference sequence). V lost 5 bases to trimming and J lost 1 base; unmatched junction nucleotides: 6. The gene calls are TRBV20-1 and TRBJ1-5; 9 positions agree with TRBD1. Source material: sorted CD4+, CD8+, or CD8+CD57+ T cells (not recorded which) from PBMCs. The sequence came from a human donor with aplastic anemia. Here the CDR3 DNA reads TGCAGTGCTGGGATGGGGACAGGGAGCAATCAGCCCCAGCATTTT. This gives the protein CSAGMGTGSNQPQHF.